Listed here are 11 T cell receptor beta chains from one sample, sequenced in a study of Tregs in tolerant kidney transplant recipients. Sequencing was performed with immunoSEQ multiplex PCR; in TCRdb, only in-frame clones are kept and a portion is missing. The sample has 60,000 to 95,000 clones, 95% to 98% seen once; the top ten hold approximately 0.56%. The material sequenced was CD4+ T cells from blood, taken before the transplant. These receptors all come from a human donor who received a combined kidney and bone marrow transplant.

The chain combines TRBV28 with TRBJ2-3; D possibly corresponds to TRBD2 (6 bases). The CDR3 consists of 14 residues. CDR1 is MDHEN and CDR2 is SYDVKM in the germline V gene. The V end was cut by 5 bases, the J end by 1 base, with 10 bases between. This CDR3 is CASSTTRGTDTQYF. The CDR3 DNA follows: TGTGCCAGCAGTACGACTAGGGGCACAGATACGCAGTATTTT.

The chain couples TRBV28 to TRBJ1-2; D is unresolved. Germline lookup yields CDR1 MDHEN and CDR2 SYDVKM. Trimming took 3 bases from V and 4 from J, leaving 9 bases between them. The CDR3 has 13 amino acids. The CDR3 spells CASSFRLGYGYTF. CDR3 coding DNA: TGTGCCAGCAGTTTCAGGTTAGGCTATGGCTACACCTTC.

The rearrangement joins TRBV4-3 to TRBJ1-2, with a tentative D call TRBD1 (6 bases). The ends were cut back, 4 bases at V and 3 bases at J, with 15 bases in the middle. Germline values: CDR1 LGHNA, CDR2 YSLEER. The CDR3 extends over 15 amino acids. CDR3 DNA: TGCGCCAGCAGCCGAGCAGGGGTAAAAGACTATGGCTACACCTTC. It codes for CASSRAGVKDYGYTF.

The chain recombines TRBV18 with TRBJ2-1; 7 nucleotides align to TRBD1. This CDR3 has 16 amino acids. V lost 5 bases, J lost 4 bases, and 11 bases stayed unmatched. The germline V gene has CDR1 KGHSH and CDR2 LQKENI. The CDR3 here is CASSALRGTDYNEQFF. CDR3 in DNA: TGTGCCAGCTCAGCCTTGAGGGGGACAGATTACAATGAGCAGTTCTTC.

V is TRBV13 and J is TRBJ1-2; the D gene is possibly TRBD1 (6 bases). From germline, CDR1 is PRHDT and CDR2 FYEKMQ (reference sequence). This CDR3 is built from 12 residues. The V end was cut by 5 bases, the J end by 4 bases, with 8 bases between. CDR3 loop: CASSRQVYGYTF. CDR3 in DNA: TGTGCCAGCAGCCGACAGGTCTATGGCTACACCTTC.

This chain connects TRBV6-5 to TRBJ2-2; D not certain. V lost 4 bases to trimming and J lost 6 bases, with 12 bases between them. CDR3 length: 14 residues. Germline CDR1 and CDR2: MNHEY and SVGAGI. The CDR3 DNA reads as TGTGCCAGCAGTTCCTATGGGCCGTCCGGGGAGCTGTTTTTT. Protein: CASSSYGPSGELFF.

The chain combines TRBV14 with TRBJ1-6; 7 bases are shared with TRBD1. Germline V gene lookup returns CDR1 SGHDN and CDR2 FVKESK. V shed 0 bases, J shed 0 bases, and the junction held 11 bases outside the gene matches. The CDR3 totals 20 residues. The CDR3 loop reads CASSQDGGTVRSSYNSPLHF. CDR3 DNA: TGTGCCAGCAGCCAAGATGGGGGGACAGTCAGAAGCTCCTATAATTCACCCCTCCACTTT.

V usage is TRBV7-3 and J usage is TRBJ1-3; tentatively, D is TRBD1 (6 bases). CDR3 length equals 13 residues. Per germline, CDR1 SGHTA and CDR2 FQGTGA. Deletions cut 3 bases from V and 3 bases from J, with 6 bases between. This CDR3 reads CASSLDSGNTIYF. The CDR3 DNA reads as TGTGCCAGCAGCTTGGACAGTGGAAACACCATATATTTT. The full variable domain, rest sourced from reference TRBV7-3 and TRBJ1-3, is GAGVSQTPSNKVTEKGKYVELRCDPISGHTALYWYRQSLGQGPEFLIYFQGTGAADDSGLPNDRFFAVRPEGSVSTLKIQRTERGDSAVYLCASSLDSGNTIYFGEGSWLTVV.

The gene calls are TRBV7-2 and TRBJ2-1; 8 bases line up with TRBD1. Germline CDR1 and CDR2: SGHTA and FQGNSA. Trimming took 5 bases from V and 3 from J; bases not matched to a gene: 3. The CDR3 length is 14 residues. The CDR3: CASSRDRLYNEQFF. The CDR3 DNA sequence: TGTGCCAGCAGCCGGGACAGGCTCTACAATGAGCAGTTCTTC.

The chain employs TRBV7-8 and TRBJ2-1, with 7 bases fitting TRBD1. Germline V gene lookup returns CDR1 SGHVS and CDR2 FQNEAQ. J gave up 7 bases and V 1 base, and 7 bases lay outside the gene matches. The CDR3 length is 15 residues. Here the CDR3 reads CASSLVDREANEQFF. DNA for the CDR3: TGTGCCAGCAGCTTAGTAGACAGGGAAGCTAATGAGCAGTTCTTC.

In DNA form, the CDR3 reads TGTGCCAGCAGTCGAGGACAGGGCGACGAGCAGTACTTC. This codes for CASSRGQGDEQYF. J is TRBJ2-7 and V is TRBV7-9, with 8 bases that match TRBD1. V gave up 6 bases and J gave up 5 bases; unmatched junction bases: 6. CDR1 and CDR2 from the germline V gene are SEHNR and FQNEAQ (reference sequence). This CDR3 contains 13 residues.